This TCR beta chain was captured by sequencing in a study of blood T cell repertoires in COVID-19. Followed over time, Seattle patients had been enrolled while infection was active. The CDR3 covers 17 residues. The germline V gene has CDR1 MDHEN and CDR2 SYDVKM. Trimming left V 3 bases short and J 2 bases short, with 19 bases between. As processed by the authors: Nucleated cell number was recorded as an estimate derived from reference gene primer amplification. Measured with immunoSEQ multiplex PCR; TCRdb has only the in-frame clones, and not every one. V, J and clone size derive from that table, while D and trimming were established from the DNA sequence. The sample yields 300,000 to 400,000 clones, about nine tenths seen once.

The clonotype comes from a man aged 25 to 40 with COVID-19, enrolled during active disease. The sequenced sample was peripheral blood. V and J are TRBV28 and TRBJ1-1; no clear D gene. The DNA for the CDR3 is TGTGCCAGCAGTTTTCCTGGAGGGCGTCCCCCAAACACTGAAGCTTTCTTT. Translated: CASSFPGGRPPNTEAFF.